This TCR beta chain was recorded in a study of STAT3 mutations in large granular lymphocyte leukemia. Across the whole study: Among longitudinally sequenced T-LGLL patients, roughly half had canonical activating STAT3 mutations detected. More than half of T-LGLL patients received immunosuppressive therapy. General study findings and limits: Every T-LGLL patient had at least one immunodominant TCRbeta clonotype. Treatment regimens differed across patients between samplings. In about 30% of the 18 patients, new TCR clonotypes emerged after therapy.

Deletions cut 3 bases from V and 1 base from J, with 9 bases between. The germline CDR1 and CDR2 sequences are GTSNPN and SVGIG (reference sequence). CDR3 length: 13 amino acids. Using immunoSEQ multiplex PCR, the repertoire was profiled, and TCRdb retains in-frame clones only, with some absent. The table records around 1,700 clones, roughly three fifths of them present only once. Remarks on this clone: The antigen remains undetermined.

The clonotype was recovered from a woman in her 70s with T-cell large granular lymphocyte leukemia. Some clones in this sample may be carry-over from other donors' samples. The V and J genes are TRBV30 and TRBJ1-1; D gene unclear. Sequenced material: peripheral blood mononuclear cells. CDR3 nucleotides: TGTGCCTGGAGACCCAGAGAGAACACTGAAGCTTTCTTT. It codes for CAWRPRENTEAFF.